Described below is a single TCR beta chain sequence and its context. Its antigen is currently unknown. The data derive from a study of blood T cells in healthy people across ages. The CDR3 is 15 residues long. V dropped 1 base and J dropped 3 bases, with 15 bases sitting between them. Germline V gene lookup returns CDR1 SQVTM and CDR2 ANQGSEA. Study-wide findings and caveats: Researchers deemed the diversity estimates from one million T cells underestimates. The recorded TCR beta diversity per million T cells decreased in a roughly linear manner with age. Unsorted PBMCs ruled out conclusive naive versus antigen-experienced comparison.

A second 7 to 11 cycle PCR used barcoded and J-beta primers. TCRdb re-called the 5' RACE reads with MiXCR, one entry per CDR3 protein. Here the sample spans hundreds of thousands of distinct CDR3 sequences, about 30% being singletons. The specimen sequenced was blood. The chain combines TRBV29-1 with TRBJ1-1; D is perhaps TRBD1 (6 bases). The receptor was isolated from a woman over 75 in good health. The CDR3 nucleotides read TGCAGCGTTGAAGGGGGGGGGGGCGACGACACTGAAGCTTTCTTT. It translates to CSVEGGGGDDTEAFF.